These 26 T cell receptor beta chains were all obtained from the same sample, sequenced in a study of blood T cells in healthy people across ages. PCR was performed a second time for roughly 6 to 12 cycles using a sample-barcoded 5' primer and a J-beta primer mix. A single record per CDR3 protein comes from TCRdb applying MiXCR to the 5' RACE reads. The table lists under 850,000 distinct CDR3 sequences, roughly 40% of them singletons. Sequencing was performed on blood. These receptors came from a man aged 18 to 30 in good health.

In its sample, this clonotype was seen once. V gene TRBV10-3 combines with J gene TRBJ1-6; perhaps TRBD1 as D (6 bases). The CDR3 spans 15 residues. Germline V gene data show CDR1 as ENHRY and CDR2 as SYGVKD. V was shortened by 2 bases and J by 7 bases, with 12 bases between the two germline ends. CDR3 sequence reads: CAISEPRGQNSPLHF. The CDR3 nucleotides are TGTGCCATCAGTGAGCCGCGGGGACAAAATTCACCCCTCCACTTT.

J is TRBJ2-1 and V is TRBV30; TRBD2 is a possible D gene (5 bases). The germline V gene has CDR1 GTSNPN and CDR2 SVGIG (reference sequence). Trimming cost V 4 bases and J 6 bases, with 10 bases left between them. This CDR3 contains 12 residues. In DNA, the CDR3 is TGTGCCTGGAATCTGGGGAGCAATGAGCAGTTCTTC. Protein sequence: CAWNLGSNEQFF.

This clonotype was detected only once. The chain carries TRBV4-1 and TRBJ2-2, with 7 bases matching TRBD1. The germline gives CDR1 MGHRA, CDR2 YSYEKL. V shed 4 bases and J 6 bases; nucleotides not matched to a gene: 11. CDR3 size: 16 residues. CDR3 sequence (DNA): TGCGCCAGCAGCCCTCGGGGACAGAGAAACCCCGGGGAGCTGTTTTTT. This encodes CASSPRGQRNPGELFF.

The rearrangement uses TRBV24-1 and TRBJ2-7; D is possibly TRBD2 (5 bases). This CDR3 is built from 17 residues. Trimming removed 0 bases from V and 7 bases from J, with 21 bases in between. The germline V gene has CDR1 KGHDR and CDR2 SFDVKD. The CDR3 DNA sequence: TGTGCCACCAGTGATTTGGTATACGGAACAGACTACAATGAGCAGTACTTC. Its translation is CATSDLVYGTDYNEQYF.

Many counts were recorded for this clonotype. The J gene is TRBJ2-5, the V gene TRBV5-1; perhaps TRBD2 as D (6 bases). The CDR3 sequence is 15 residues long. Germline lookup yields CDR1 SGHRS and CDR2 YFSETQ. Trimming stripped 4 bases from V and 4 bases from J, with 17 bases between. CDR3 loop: CASSPGGPLLETQYF. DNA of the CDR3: TGCGCCAGCAGCCCCGGAGGGCCCCTGTTAGAGACCCAGTACTTC.

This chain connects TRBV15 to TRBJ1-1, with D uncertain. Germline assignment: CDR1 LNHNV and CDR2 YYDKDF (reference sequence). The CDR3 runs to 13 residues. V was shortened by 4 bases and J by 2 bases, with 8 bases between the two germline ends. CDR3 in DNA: TGTGCCACCAGCATTATTCCCAACACTGAAGCTTTCTTT. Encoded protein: CATSIIPNTEAFF.

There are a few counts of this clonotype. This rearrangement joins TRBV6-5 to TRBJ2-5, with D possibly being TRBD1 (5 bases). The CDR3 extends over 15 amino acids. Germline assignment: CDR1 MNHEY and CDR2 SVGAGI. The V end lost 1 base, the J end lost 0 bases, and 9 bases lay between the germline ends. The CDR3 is CASSYWQGDQETQYF. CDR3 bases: TGTGCCAGCAGTTACTGGCAGGGTGACCAAGAGACCCAGTACTTC.

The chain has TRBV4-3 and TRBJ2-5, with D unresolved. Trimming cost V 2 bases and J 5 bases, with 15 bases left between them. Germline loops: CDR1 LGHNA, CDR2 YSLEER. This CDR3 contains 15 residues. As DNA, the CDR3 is TGCGCCAGCAGCCAAAGGTGGTCGCAGGCGGAGACCCAGTACTTC. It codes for CASSQRWSQAETQYF.

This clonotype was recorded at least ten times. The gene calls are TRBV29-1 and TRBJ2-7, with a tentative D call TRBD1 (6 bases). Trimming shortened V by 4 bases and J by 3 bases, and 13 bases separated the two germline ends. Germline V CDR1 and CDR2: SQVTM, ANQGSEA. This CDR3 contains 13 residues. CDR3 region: CSVGGQGIYEQYF. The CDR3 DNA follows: TGCAGCGTTGGAGGCCAGGGGATCTACGAGCAGTACTTC.

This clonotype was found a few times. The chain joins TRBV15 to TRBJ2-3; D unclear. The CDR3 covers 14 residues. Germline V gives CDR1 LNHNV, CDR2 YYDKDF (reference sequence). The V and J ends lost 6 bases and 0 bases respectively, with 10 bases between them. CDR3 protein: CATRGYASTDTQYF. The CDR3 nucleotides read TGTGCCACCAGGGGGTACGCTAGCACAGATACGCAGTATTTT.

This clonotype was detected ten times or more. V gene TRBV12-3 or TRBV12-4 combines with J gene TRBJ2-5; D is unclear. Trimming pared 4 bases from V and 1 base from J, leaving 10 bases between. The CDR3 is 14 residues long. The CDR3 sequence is CASSSHRAQETQYF. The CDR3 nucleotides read TGTGCCAGCAGTTCACACCGGGCCCAAGAGACCCAGTACTTC.

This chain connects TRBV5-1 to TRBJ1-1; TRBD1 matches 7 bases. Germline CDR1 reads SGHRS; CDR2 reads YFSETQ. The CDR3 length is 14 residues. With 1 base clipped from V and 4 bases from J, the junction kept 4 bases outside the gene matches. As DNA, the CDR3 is TGCGCCAGCAGCTTGAACAGGGGATTCACTGAAGCTTTCTTT. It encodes CASSLNRGFTEAFF.

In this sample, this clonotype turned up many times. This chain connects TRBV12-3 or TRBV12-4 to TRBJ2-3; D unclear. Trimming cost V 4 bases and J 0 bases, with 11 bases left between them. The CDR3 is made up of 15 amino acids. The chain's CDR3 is CASSSPPTSTDTQYF. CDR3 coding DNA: TGTGCCAGCAGTTCTCCCCCGACAAGCACAGATACGCAGTATTTT.

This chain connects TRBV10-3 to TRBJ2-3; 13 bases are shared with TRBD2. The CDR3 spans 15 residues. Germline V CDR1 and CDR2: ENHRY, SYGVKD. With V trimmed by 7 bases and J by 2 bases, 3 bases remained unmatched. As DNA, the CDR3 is TGTGCCATCACGACTAGCGGGGGGTCCACAGATACGCAGTATTTT. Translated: CAITTSGGSTDTQYF.

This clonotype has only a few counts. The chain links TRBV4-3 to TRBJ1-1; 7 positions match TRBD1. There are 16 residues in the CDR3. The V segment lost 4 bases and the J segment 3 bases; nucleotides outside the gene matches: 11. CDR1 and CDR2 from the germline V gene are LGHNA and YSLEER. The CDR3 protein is CASSRRQGRTDTEAFF. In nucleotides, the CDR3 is TGCGCCAGCAGCCGACGACAGGGAAGGACGGACACTGAAGCTTTCTTT.

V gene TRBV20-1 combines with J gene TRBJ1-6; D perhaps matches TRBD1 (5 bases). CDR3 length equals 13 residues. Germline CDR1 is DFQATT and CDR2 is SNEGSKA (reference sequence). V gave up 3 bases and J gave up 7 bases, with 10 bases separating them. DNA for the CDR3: TGCAGTGCTAGTCCGGGACCCAATTCACCCCTCCACTTT. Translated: CSASPGPNSPLHF.

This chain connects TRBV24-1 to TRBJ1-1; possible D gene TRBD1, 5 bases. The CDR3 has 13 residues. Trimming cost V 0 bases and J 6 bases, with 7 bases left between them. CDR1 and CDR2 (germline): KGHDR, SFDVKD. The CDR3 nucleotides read TGTGCCACCAGTGATTTGCGGGGGTCTGAAGCTTTCTTT. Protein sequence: CATSDLRGSEAFF.

The CDR3 nucleotides read TGTGCCAGCAGCTTAGACCAAGATTCACCCCTCCACTTT. Translating gives CASSLDQDSPLHF. The chain employs TRBV7-2 and TRBJ1-6; D not resolved. Germline CDR1 and CDR2: SGHTA and FQGNSA. Trimming removed 1 base from V and 8 bases from J, with 6 bases in between. The CDR3 extends over 13 amino acids.

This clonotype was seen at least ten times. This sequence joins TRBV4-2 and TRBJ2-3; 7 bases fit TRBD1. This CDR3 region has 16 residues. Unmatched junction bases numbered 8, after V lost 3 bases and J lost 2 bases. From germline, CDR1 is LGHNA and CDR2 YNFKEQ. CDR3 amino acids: CASSQEPGQNTDTQYF. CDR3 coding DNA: TGTGCCAGCAGCCAGGAGCCGGGACAGAACACAGATACGCAGTATTTT.

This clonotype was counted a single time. This CDR3 reads CASSLGTSGLYNEQFF. CDR3 DNA sequence: TGTGCCAGCAGCTTAGGAACTAGCGGACTCTACAATGAGCAGTTCTTC. The chain uses TRBV7-9 and TRBJ2-1, with 8 bases that match TRBD2. The CDR3 sequence is 16 residues long. Trimming took 1 base from V and 3 from J; bases not matched to a gene: 5. Germline V gene sequence: CDR1 SEHNR, CDR2 FQNEAQ (reference sequence).

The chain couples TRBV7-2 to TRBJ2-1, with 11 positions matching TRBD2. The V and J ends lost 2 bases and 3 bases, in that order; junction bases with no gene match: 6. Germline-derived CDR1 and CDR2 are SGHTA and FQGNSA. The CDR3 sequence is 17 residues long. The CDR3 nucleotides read TGTGCCAGCAGCTTAAGGAGTGGGACTAGCGGCTACAATGAGCAGTTCTTC. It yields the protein CASSLRSGTSGYNEQFF.

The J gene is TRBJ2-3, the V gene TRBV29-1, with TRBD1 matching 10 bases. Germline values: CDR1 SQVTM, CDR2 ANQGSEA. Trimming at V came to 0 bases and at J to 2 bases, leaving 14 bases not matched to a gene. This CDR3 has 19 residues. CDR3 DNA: TGCAGCGTTGAAGATAAGGGTCTGGGACAGGGGATCCACACAGATACGCAGTATTTT. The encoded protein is CSVEDKGLGQGIHTDTQYF.

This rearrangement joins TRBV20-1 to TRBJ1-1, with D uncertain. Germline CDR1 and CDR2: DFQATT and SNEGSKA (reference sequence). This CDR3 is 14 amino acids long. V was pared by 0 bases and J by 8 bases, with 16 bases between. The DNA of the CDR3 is TGCAGTGCTAGAGATTATTCCGGACTAACGGAAGCTTTCTTT. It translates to CSARDYSGLTEAFF.

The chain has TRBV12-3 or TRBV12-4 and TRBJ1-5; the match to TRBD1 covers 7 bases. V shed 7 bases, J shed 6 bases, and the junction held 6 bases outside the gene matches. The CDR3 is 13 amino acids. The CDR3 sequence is CASTGGDLQPQHF. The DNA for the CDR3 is TGTGCCAGCACAGGGGGTGACCTTCAGCCCCAGCATTTT.

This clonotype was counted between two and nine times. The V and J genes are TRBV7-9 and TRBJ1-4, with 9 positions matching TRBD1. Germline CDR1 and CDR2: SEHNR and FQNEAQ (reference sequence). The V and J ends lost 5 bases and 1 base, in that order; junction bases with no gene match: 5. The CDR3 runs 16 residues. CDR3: CASSATGGRTNEKLFF. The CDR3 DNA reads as TGTGCCAGCAGCGCGACAGGGGGTCGAACTAATGAAAAACTGTTTTTT.

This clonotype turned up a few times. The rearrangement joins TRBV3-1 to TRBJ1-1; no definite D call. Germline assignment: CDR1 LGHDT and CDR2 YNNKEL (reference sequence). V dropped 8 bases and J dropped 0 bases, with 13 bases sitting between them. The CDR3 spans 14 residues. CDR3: CASPFGRMNTEAFF. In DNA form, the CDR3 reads TGTGCCAGCCCTTTCGGGCGCATGAACACTGAAGCTTTCTTT.